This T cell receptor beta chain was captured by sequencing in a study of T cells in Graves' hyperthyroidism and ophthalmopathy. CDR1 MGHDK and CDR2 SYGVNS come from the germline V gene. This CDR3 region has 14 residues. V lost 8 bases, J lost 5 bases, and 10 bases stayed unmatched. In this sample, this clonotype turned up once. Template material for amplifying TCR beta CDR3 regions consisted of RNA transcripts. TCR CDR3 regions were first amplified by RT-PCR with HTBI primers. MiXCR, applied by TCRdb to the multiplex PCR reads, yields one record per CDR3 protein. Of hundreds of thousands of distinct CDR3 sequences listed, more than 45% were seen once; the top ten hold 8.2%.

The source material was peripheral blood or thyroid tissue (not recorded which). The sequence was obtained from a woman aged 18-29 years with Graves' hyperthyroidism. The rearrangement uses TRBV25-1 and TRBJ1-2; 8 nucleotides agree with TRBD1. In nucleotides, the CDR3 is TGTGCCAGCCTAACCAATGACAGGGGATATGGCTACACCTTC. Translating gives CASLTNDRGYGYTF.